The 3 T cell receptor beta chains below all came from one sample that was sequenced in a study of vaccination and CD4 T cells after COVID-19. Their antigens are not known. Documented treatment: approximately 10-day PBMC culture with coronavirus spike peptide pools or control peptides (ViraFEST assay). Scientists ran DNA taken from cultured CD4+ T cells through the Oncomine TCR Beta short-read assay for sequencing. Each CDR3 protein gets one entry after TCRdb re-called the PCR reads with MiXCR. This table holds roughly 11,000 distinct CDR3 sequences, roughly 58% found once. The sequencing sample was made of CD4+ T cells from blood, cultured in vitro. Receptor source: a human donor who had recovered from COVID-19.

The gene calls are TRBV20-1 and TRBJ2-1, with D maybe TRBD1 (5 bases). Per germline, CDR1 DFQATT and CDR2 SNEGSKA (reference sequence). The CDR3 is 13 residues long. Trimming took off 7 bases at V and 7 bases at J, with 17 bases between the two ends. The CDR3 sequence: CSVPARQMNEQFF. In DNA, the CDR3 is TGCAGTGTTCCCGCCCGACAGATGAATGAGCAGTTCTTC.

The J gene is TRBJ1-1, the V gene TRBV11-2; D not resolved. Germline-derived CDR1 and CDR2 are SGHAT and FQNNGV. Trimming shortened V by 6 bases and J by 10 bases, and 18 bases separated the two germline ends. The CDR3 is 13 amino acids. CDR3 coding DNA: TGTGCCAGCAGACAACCTGGCCGGGGATCAGCTTTCTTT. As protein: CASRQPGRGSAFF.

This chain uses TRBV24-1 with TRBJ2-2, with TRBD1 identical over 7 bases. The CDR3 loop spans 14 amino acids. After removal of 6 bases from V and 4 bases from J, the junction contained 4 bases not matched to a gene. Germline V gene data show CDR1 as KGHDR and CDR2 as SFDVKD. CDR3 sequence reads: CATSPQGITGELFF. Written as DNA, the CDR3 is TGTGCCACCAGTCCACAGGGGATCACCGGGGAGCTGTTTTTT.